This TCR beta chain is from a study of blood T cells in healthy people across ages. Per sample, no less than 6 micrograms of total RNA were extracted. Comment on this clonotype: The antigen is unknown.

Next came a second PCR, run for about 7 to 11 cycles, which used a sample-barcoded 5' primer along with a J-beta primer mix. TCRdb re-called the 5' RACE reads through MiXCR, storing one row per CDR3 protein. The sample includes about 1.6 million distinct CDR3 sequences, 34% seen only once; the top ten take about 10%. Study outcomes and limitations: Naive and antigen-experienced cells could not be conclusively compared, given unsorted PBMCs.

This CDR3 has 15 residues. Trimming cost V 6 bases and J 10 bases, with 22 bases left between them. Germline V gene data show CDR1 as MDHEN and CDR2 as SYDVKM. Sequences were obtained from blood. This clonotype originated in a woman aged 30 to 39 in good health. The chain is built from TRBV28 and TRBJ2-1, with D possibly being TRBD1 (6 bases). The CDR3 loop is CASSHAGRGSYEQFF. CDR3 nucleotide sequence: TGTGCCAGCAGCCATGCGGGCAGGGGCTCCTACGAGCAGTTCTTC.